This paragraph reports one TCR beta chain. Its antigen is unidentified. This sample was taken from a study of beta chain features in type 1 diabetes. Study as a whole: Similarity in age, gender and cell yields was seen between patients and healthy donors.

Isolation of CD4+ naive, central memory, regulatory and stem cell-like memory cells was achieved by sorting via CD45RO/CCR7/CD25/CD127/CD95/CD27. Purities over 98% were achieved in all sorted populations. CDR1 and CDR2 (germline): SGHAT, FQNNGV. The CDR3 contains 14 residues. V lost 2 bases, J lost 4 bases, and 10 bases lay in between. Notes on the study in general: All four CD4+ subsets from Type 1 diabetes patients carried moderately but significantly shorter TCRB CDR3s.

Every isolated RNA sample was fully reverse transcribed, so sequencing captured expressed TCRB transcripts. Sequencing of naive, central memory and regulatory T cell samples gave an average of about 3.7 million reads. Clones were read by immunoSEQ multiplex PCR, and TCRdb kept only the in-frame ones, dropping some. The sample records roughly 340,000 clones, roughly 13% being singletons. The chain links TRBV11-2 to TRBJ2-3, with D maybe TRBD2 (6 bases). The sequence derives from a woman between 18 and 29 years old with type 1 diabetes. Material for sequencing was naive CD4+ T cells from blood. In DNA, the CDR3 is TGTGCCAGCAGCTTATTCGGAGGGGCAGATACGCAGTATTTT. This gives the protein CASSLFGGADTQYF.